The 4 T cell receptor beta chains below all came from one sample that was sequenced in a study of blood T cells in healthy people across ages. For the second PCR, which ran for roughly 7 to 11 cycles, a sample-barcoded 5' primer and a J-beta primer mix were used. TCRdb redid the calling of the 5' RACE reads with MiXCR, one entry per CDR3 protein. The sample holds roughly 1.6 million distinct CDR3 sequences, around 36% seen once. Sequencing used blood. Every receptor here comes from a woman aged 25 to 39 in good health.

The sample holds a few counts of this clonotype. This rearrangement joins TRBV20-1 to TRBJ1-2, with 10 bases matching TRBD1. Trimming at V came to 1 base and at J to 5 bases, leaving 7 bases not matched to a gene. Looked up from germline, CDR1 is DFQATT and CDR2 is SNEGSKA (reference sequence). The CDR3 totals 15 residues. CDR3 DNA: TGCAGTGCTAGAGTCGGCGGACAGGGGGGGTATGGCTACACCTTC. Amino acid sequence: CSARVGGQGGYGYTF.

This chain links TRBV6-2 or TRBV6-3 with TRBJ2-3; TRBD2 agrees at 10 bases. In germline, CDR1 is MNHEY, CDR2 SVGEGT. The CDR3 is made up of 17 amino acids. J lost 1 base, V lost 5 bases, and 9 bases had no gene match. The chain's CDR3 is CASSRAGLADGTDTQYF. Here the CDR3 DNA reads TGTGCCAGCAGTCGCGCAGGACTAGCGGACGGCACAGATACGCAGTATTTT.

The chain's CDR3 is CASSGSGTGTQYF. For the CDR3, the DNA is TGTGCCAGCAGCGGTAGCGGGACGGGTACGCAGTATTTT. The chain employs TRBV9 and TRBJ2-3; 8 bases match TRBD2. This CDR3 comprises 13 residues. CDR1 SGDLS and CDR2 YYNGEE come from the germline V gene. The trim removed 3 bases at V and 8 bases at J, leaving 5 bases unmatched. Looking up the rest from reference TRBV9 and TRBJ2-3 gives the full variable domain: DSGVTQTPKHLITATGQRVTLRCSPRSGDLSVYWYQQSLDQGLQFLIQYYNGEERAKGNILERFSAQQFPDLHSELNLSSLELGDSALYFCASSGSGTGTQYFGPGTRLTVL.

This clonotype has at least ten counts. The chain uses TRBV5-6 and TRBJ2-3, with D possibly being TRBD1 or TRBD2 (5 bases each). Germline V lookup: CDR1 SGHDT, CDR2 YYEEEE. This CDR3 has 15 residues. The V end was cut by 4 bases, the J end by 1 base, with 13 bases between. CDR3 DNA: TGTGCCAGCAGCCCCTGGGGGAGCGGCACAGATACGCAGTATTTT. Translated: CASSPWGSGTDTQYF.